The 29 T cell receptor beta chains below were found in one sample sequenced in a study of T cell responses to AZD1222 COVID-19 vaccine. The data were produced by immunoSEQ multiplex PCR, yet TCRdb's version contains in-frame clones alone and is incomplete. The sample includes 150,000 to 200,000 clones, 70% to 90% seen only once; the top ten take 11%. The sequences come from peripheral blood, collected 28 days after the second AZD1222 dose. Source of these receptors: an adult who received the AZD1222 COVID-19 vaccine.

The genes are TRBV5-8 and TRBJ2-5; D is ambiguous. CDR3 length: 15 residues. Trimming took 3 bases from V and 2 from J, leaving 14 bases between them. Germline CDR1 is SGHTS and CDR2 is YDEGEE. The CDR3 bases are TGTGCCAGCAGCTACTGGGTGGGTCTACAAGAGACCCAGTACTTC. It yields the protein CASSYWVGLQETQYF.

The genes are TRBV6-6 and TRBJ2-5; the D call may be TRBD1 or TRBD2 (7 bases each). Per the germline V gene, CDR1 is MNHNY and CDR2 is SVGAGI (reference sequence). The CDR3 has 14 residues. Trimming removed 5 bases from V and 2 bases from J, with 12 bases in between. The CDR3 region is CASSRGRGQETQYF. CDR3 in DNA: TGTGCCAGCAGTAGGGGGCGGGGGCAAGAGACCCAGTACTTC.

The chain joins TRBV5-6 to TRBJ2-2; TRBD1 might be the D (5 bases). Trimming removed 10 bases from V and 5 bases from J, with 15 bases in between. The CDR3 is 13 amino acids. The germline gives CDR1 SGHDT, CDR2 YYEEEE. The CDR3 region is CASSLKGTGELFF. DNA of the CDR3: TGTGCCTCCAGCTTAAAGGGGACCGGGGAGCTGTTTTTT. The full variable domain, rest sourced from reference TRBV5-6 and TRBJ2-2, is DAGVTQSPTHLIKTRGQQVTLRCSPKSGHDTVSWYQQALGQGPQFIFQYYEEEERQRGNFPDRFSGHQFPNYSSELNVNALLLGDSALYLCASSLKGTGELFFGEGSRLTVL.

CDR3 nucleotide sequence: TGTGCCAGCAGCTTAACGCCAGGGAACTATGGCTACACCTTC. This sequence encodes CASSLTPGNYGYTF. The rearrangement uses TRBV7-3 and TRBJ1-2, with a possible D match to TRBD1 (5 bases). CDR3 size: 14 residues. The germline gives CDR1 SGHTA, CDR2 FQGTGA. With 0 bases removed from V and 2 bases from J, the gap between germline ends came to 7 bases. The variable domain in full, completed from reference TRBV7-3 and TRBJ1-2, reads GAGVSQTPSNKVTEKGKYVELRCDPISGHTALYWYRQSLGQGPEFLIYFQGTGAADDSGLPNDRFFAVRPEGSVSTLKIQRTERGDSAVYLCASSLTPGNYGYTFGSGTRLTVV.

The chain couples TRBV28 to TRBJ2-7; 9 nucleotides agree with TRBD1. Germline loops: CDR1 MDHEN, CDR2 SYDVKM. With 4 bases clipped from V and 6 bases from J, the junction kept 7 bases outside the gene matches. This CDR3 contains 14 residues. The CDR3 here is CASSSPGTGSEQYF. In nucleotides, the CDR3 is TGTGCCAGCAGTTCTCCCGGGACAGGGTCCGAGCAGTACTTC.

This chain joins TRBV19 and TRBJ1-2; D not certain. V was trimmed by 5 bases and J by 0 bases, leaving 4 bases between them. Germline CDR1 and CDR2: LNHDA and SQIVND (reference sequence). There are 12 residues in the CDR3. The CDR3 loop reads CASSLSNYGYTF. The CDR3 DNA is TGTGCCAGTAGTCTATCTAACTATGGCTACACCTTC.

The J gene is TRBJ2-1, the V gene TRBV4-3, with TRBD2 identical over 12 bases. Trimming took 0 bases from V and 6 from J; bases not matched to a gene: 9. The CDR3 has 18 residues. Per the germline V gene, CDR1 is LGHNA and CDR2 is YSLEER. DNA of the CDR3: TGCGCCAGCAGCCAAGAGGGACCTGGACTAGCGGGGTCCAATGAGCAGTTCTTC. Translation: CASSQEGPGLAGSNEQFF.

This clone has only one observation. This sequence joins TRBV19 and TRBJ2-5; D unclear. The V gene lost 3 bases and the J gene lost 5 bases, with 19 bases spanning the gap. The germline V gene encodes CDR1 LNHDA and CDR2 SQIVND (reference sequence). The CDR3 is made up of 16 amino acids. In nucleotides, the CDR3 is TGTGCCAGTAGTATTTCGGGCCGGACGGGTCGGGAGACCCAGTACTTC. Its protein product is CASSISGRTGRETQYF.

The chain combines TRBV4-2 with TRBJ2-7; no definite D call. Germline V lookup: CDR1 LGHNA, CDR2 YNFKEQ. This CDR3 has 13 amino acids. V was shortened by 4 bases and J by 1 base, with 8 bases between the two germline ends. The CDR3 loop is CASSLSYSYEQYF. The CDR3 DNA is TGTGCCAGCAGCCTGTCTTATTCCTACGAGCAGTACTTC.

The genes are TRBV5-8 and TRBJ2-2, with D tentatively TRBD2 (6 bases). The CDR3 totals 18 residues. The V end was cut by 2 bases, the J end by 5 bases, with 22 bases between. Germline V gives CDR1 SGHTS, CDR2 YDEGEE. The CDR3 DNA reads as TGTGCCAGCAGCTTTTCCCGGGGAGCGGGCCTTTTTACCGGGGAGCTGTTTTTT. This translates into CASSFSRGAGLFTGELFF. The full variable domain, its missing parts supplied by reference TRBV5-8 and TRBJ2-2, is EAGVTQSPTHLIKTRGQQATLRCSPISGHTSVYWYQQALGLGLQFLLWYDEGEERNRGNFPPRFSGRQFPNYSSELNVNALELEDSALYLCASSFSRGAGLFTGELFFGEGSRLTVL.

V is TRBV6-2 or TRBV6-3 and J is TRBJ2-7, with D hard to call. The CDR3 totals 11 residues. Per germline, CDR1 MNHEY and CDR2 SVGEGT. V lost 6 bases, J lost 3 bases, and 6 bases lay in between. The CDR3 region has the DNA TGTGCCAGCAGCCACCACTACGAGCAGTACTTC. This gives the protein CASSHHYEQYF.

The chain combines TRBV4-1 with TRBJ2-5, with 7 bases that match TRBD2. Trimming took 0 bases from V and 1 from J; bases not matched to a gene: 11. CDR3 length equals 18 residues. Germline V gene sequence: CDR1 MGHRA, CDR2 YSYEKL. CDR3 in DNA: TGCGCCAGCAGCCAAGATCTGAGTCAGGGAGGGATCCAAGAGACCCAGTACTTC. It translates to CASSQDLSQGGIQETQYF.

The V and J genes are TRBV6-5 and TRBJ2-3; D may be TRBD1 (5 bases). The CDR3 is made up of 14 amino acids. From germline, CDR1 is MNHEY and CDR2 SVGAGI. With 4 bases removed from V and 2 bases from J, the gap between germline ends came to 10 bases. CDR3: CASSLNRYTDTQYF. The CDR3 DNA follows: TGTGCCAGCAGTTTGAACAGGTACACAGATACGCAGTATTTT.

The chain carries TRBV5-6 and TRBJ2-3, with 8 bases matching TRBD2. Germline V gives CDR1 SGHDT, CDR2 YYEEEE. V was clipped by 2 bases and J by 6 bases; unmatched bases: 2. This CDR3 is 13 amino acids long. The CDR3, as DNA: TGTGCCAGCAGCTTCCTAGCGGGTGATACGCAGTATTTT. Its translation: CASSFLAGDTQYF. Full variable domain (remainder filled in from reference TRBV5-6 and TRBJ2-3): DAGVTQSPTHLIKTRGQQVTLRCSPKSGHDTVSWYQQALGQGPQFIFQYYEEEERQRGNFPDRFSGHQFPNYSSELNVNALLLGDSALYLCASSFLAGDTQYFGPGTRLTVL.

The chain carries TRBV5-5 and TRBJ2-7; 7 bases are a match to TRBD1. The CDR3 runs to 16 residues. Germline V gene data show CDR1 as SGHKS and CDR2 as YYEKEE (reference sequence). Germline trimming cut 4 bases from V and 4 bases from J; bases unmatched to any gene: 14. In DNA form, the CDR3 reads TGTGCCAGCAGCGTCCTCCCGACAGGGAGTAGTTACGAGCAGTACTTC. Amino acids: CASSVLPTGSSYEQYF.

This clone has just a few counts. This rearrangement joins TRBV29-1 to TRBJ2-3; D is possibly TRBD2 (6 bases). This CDR3 spans 15 amino acids. Germline CDR1 SQVTM, CDR2 ANQGSEA. Trimming left V 7 bases short and J 0 bases short, with 17 bases between. CDR3 nucleotides: TGCAGCGGTGCCCCTAGCGCCGGTAGCACAGATACGCAGTATTTT. Translated, it gives CSGAPSAGSTDTQYF.

The V call is TRBV5-4, the J call TRBJ2-1; 8 bases match TRBD1. V lost 1 base and J lost 8; bases outside the gene matches: 2. Germline assignment: CDR1 SGHNT and CDR2 YYREEE (reference sequence). The CDR3 length is 13 residues. This chain's CDR3 is CASSLTGGYEQFF. In nucleotides, the CDR3 is TGTGCCAGCAGCTTGACAGGGGGATATGAGCAGTTCTTC. Based on the CDR3 plus reference TRBV5-4 and TRBJ2-1, the full variable domain is ETGVTQSPTHLIKTRGQQVTLRCSSQSGHNTVSWYQQALGQGPQFIFQYYREEENGRGNFPPRFSGLQFPNYSSELNVNALELDDSALYLCASSLTGGYEQFFGPGTRLTVL.

This clone was recorded once. V usage is TRBV18 and J usage is TRBJ2-1, with D hard to call. The CDR3 runs to 15 residues. Germline lookup yields CDR1 KGHSH and CDR2 LQKENI. Trimming cost V 2 bases and J 3 bases, with 11 bases left between them. CDR3 in DNA: TGTGCCAGCTCACCAGGCCGGACCAGCTACAATGAGCAGTTCTTC. This gives the protein CASSPGRTSYNEQFF.

V and J are TRBV19 and TRBJ2-2; the D gene is possibly TRBD2 (6 bases). The germline gives CDR1 LNHDA, CDR2 SQIVND (reference sequence). V was shortened by 5 bases and J by 3 bases, with 10 bases between the two germline ends. This CDR3 is built from 14 residues. Here the CDR3 reads CASSAGGYTGELFF. In DNA, the CDR3 is TGTGCCAGTAGTGCCGGGGGATACACCGGGGAGCTGTTTTTT.

This chain links TRBV18 with TRBJ1-2, with 7 bases matching TRBD1. CDR1 and CDR2 from the germline V gene are KGHSH and LQKENI. V lost 3 bases, J lost 3 bases, and 4 bases stayed unmatched. CDR3 length: 14 residues. Here the CDR3 DNA reads TGTGCCAGCTCACCGGGACAGACACACTATGGCTACACCTTC. Amino acids: CASSPGQTHYGYTF.

The gene calls are TRBV5-1 and TRBJ2-2; D is ambiguous. Trimming cost V 6 bases and J 5 bases, with 14 bases left between them. CDR3 length equals 14 residues. Germline V CDR1 and CDR2: SGHRS, YFSETQ. Here the CDR3 reads CASKVFEGTGELFF. The CDR3 nucleotides are TGCGCCAGCAAGGTTTTCGAAGGGACCGGGGAGCTGTTTTTT.

The genes are TRBV2 and TRBJ2-3; D is unclear. Deletions cut 6 bases from V and 6 bases from J, with 13 bases between. Germline V gene lookup returns CDR1 SNHLY and CDR2 FYNNEI. The CDR3 loop spans 13 amino acids. CDR3 protein: CASRVTLWDTQYF. CDR3 nucleotide sequence: TGTGCCAGCAGGGTAACCCTGTGGGATACGCAGTATTTT.

This rearrangement joins TRBV9 to TRBJ2-1, with 11 bases lining up with TRBD2. This CDR3 has 16 amino acids. CDR1 is SGDLS, CDR2 YYNGEE, per germline. Trimming took 0 bases from V and 9 from J; bases not matched to a gene: 8. CDR3 loop: CASSVATGGLAVEQFF. CDR3 DNA: TGTGCCAGCAGCGTAGCTACGGGGGGACTAGCGGTTGAGCAGTTCTTC.

The J gene is TRBJ2-7, the V gene TRBV15; D is possibly TRBD2 (7 bases). Per the germline V gene, CDR1 is LNHNV and CDR2 is YYDKDF (reference sequence). V gave up 0 bases and J gave up 2 bases, with 17 bases separating them. The CDR3 sequence is 17 residues long. The CDR3 sequence: CATSRDLGGGETYEQYF. The CDR3 coding sequence is TGTGCCACCAGCAGAGATCTAGGAGGGGGGGAAACCTACGAGCAGTACTTC.

This clone has just a few counts. This chain connects TRBV6-5 to TRBJ1-6, with D unclear. CDR1 and CDR2 (germline): MNHEY, SVGAGI. Trimming pared 2 bases from V and 0 bases from J, leaving 8 bases between. CDR3 length: 16 amino acids. For the CDR3, the DNA is TGTGCCAGCAGTTACCCCGGGAGCTCCTATAATTCACCCCTCCACTTT. This translates into CASSYPGSSYNSPLHF.

CDR3 amino acids: CASSLAGIDSPLHF. The CDR3 DNA reads as TGTGCCAGCAGCTTAGCGGGGATTGATTCACCCCTCCACTTT. This chain connects TRBV7-9 to TRBJ1-6, with D unclear. V lost 0 bases to trimming and J lost 8 bases, with 8 bases between them. This CDR3 comprises 14 residues. Germline lookup yields CDR1 SEHNR and CDR2 FQNEAQ (reference sequence).

The rearrangement joins TRBV19 to TRBJ1-5; TRBD1 aligns across 12 bases. The V gene's germline CDR1 is LNHDA and CDR2 SQIVND (reference sequence). After removal of 2 bases from V and 4 bases from J, the junction contained 6 bases not matched to a gene. This CDR3 region has 17 residues. CDR3 DNA: TGTGCCAGTAGTATAAAGGGGACAGGGGGCGGGAATCAGCCCCAGCATTTT. As protein: CASSIKGTGGGNQPQHF.

The chain joins TRBV7-3 to TRBJ2-1; 10 nucleotides align to TRBD1. The CDR3 extends over 18 amino acids. CDR1 is SGHTA and CDR2 is FQGTGA in the germline V gene. Trimming at V came to 4 bases and at J to 2 bases, leaving 11 bases not matched to a gene. This CDR3 is CASSSYKSGTGAYNEQFF. As DNA, the CDR3 is TGTGCCAGCAGCTCCTACAAATCCGGGACAGGGGCCTACAATGAGCAGTTCTTC.

The chain carries TRBV28 and TRBJ2-5; no clear D gene. CDR1 is MDHEN, CDR2 SYDVKM, per germline. The V and J ends lost 6 bases and 0 bases respectively, with 11 bases between them. The CDR3 length is 14 residues. This CDR3 reads CASSWNGNQETQYF. The CDR3 DNA is TGTGCCAGCAGCTGGAACGGCAACCAAGAGACCCAGTACTTC.